Listed here is a single T cell receptor beta chain. Its matching antigen is unknown. The entry originates in a study of OX40 agonist ivuxolimab in advanced cancers. General study points: Low normalized T-cell clonal expansion also characterized some of the nonresponders.

V lost 6 bases and J 1 base, leaving 16 bases between the germline ends. The CDR3 consists of 14 residues. CDR1 is SQVTM, CDR2 ANQGSEA, per germline. The assay was immunoSEQ multiplex PCR, and TCRdb's table has in-frame clones only and misses some. The data contain about 70,000 clones, over 85% of them singletons. Autoimmune disease history or systemic immunosuppression led to patient exclusion. Sequencing used CD4+ or CD8+ T cells sorted from blood, obtained in a trial of the OX40 agonist ivuxolimab. The clonotype comes from an adult with an advanced solid tumor such as melanoma, head and neck, liver or kidney cancer. V is TRBV29-1 and J is TRBJ2-7; D unresolved. The DNA for the CDR3 is TGCAGCGTCCTCTCCCACGGGCGTTCCTACGAGCAGTACTTC. This encodes CSVLSHGRSYEQYF.